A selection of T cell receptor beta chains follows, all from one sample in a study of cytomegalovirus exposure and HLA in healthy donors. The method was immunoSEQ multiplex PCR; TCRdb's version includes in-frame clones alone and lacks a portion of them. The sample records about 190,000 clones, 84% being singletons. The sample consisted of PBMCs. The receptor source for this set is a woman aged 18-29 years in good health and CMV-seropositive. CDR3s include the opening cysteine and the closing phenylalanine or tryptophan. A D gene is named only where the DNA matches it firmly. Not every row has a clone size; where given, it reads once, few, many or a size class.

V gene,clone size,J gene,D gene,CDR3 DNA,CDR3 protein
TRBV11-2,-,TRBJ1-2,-,TGTGCCAGCAGCTTAGATCTATCTGGCTACACCTTC,CASSLDLSGYTF
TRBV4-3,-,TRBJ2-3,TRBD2,TGCGCCAGCAGCCAAGGCCTAGCGGGGAGGGATACGCAGTATTTT,CASSQGLAGRDTQYF
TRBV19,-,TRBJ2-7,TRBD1,TGTGCCAGTAGATTTGGGGACAGGGTTTACGAGCAGTACTTC,CASRFGDRVYEQYF
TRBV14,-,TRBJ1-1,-,TGTGCCAGCAGCCAAGTCATCGGGAGGAGCACTGAAGCTTTCTTT,CASSQVIGRSTEAFF
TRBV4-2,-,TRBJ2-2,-,TGTGCCAGCAGCCGAGGCGGCGGGACCGGGGAGCTGTTTTTT,CASSRGGGTGELFF
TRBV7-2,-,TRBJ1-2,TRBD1,TGTGCCAGCAGCCTCAGACAGGGCGGATATGGCTACACCTTC,CASSLRQGGYGYTF
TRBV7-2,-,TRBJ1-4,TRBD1,TGTGCCACCGTGACAGGGACGGGAGAAAAACTGTTTTTT,CATVTGTGEKLFF
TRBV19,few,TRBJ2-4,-,TGTGCCAGTAGTCCTCGGGGTCTAGCCAAAAACATTCAGTACTTC,CASSPRGLAKNIQYF
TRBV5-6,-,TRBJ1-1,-,TGTGCCAGCAGCGTCCGTTTGAGGAACACTGAAGCTTTCTTT,CASSVRLRNTEAFF
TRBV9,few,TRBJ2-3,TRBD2,TGTGCCAGCAGCTCCTCTGGACTAGCGGCGAACACAGATACGCAGTATTTT,CASSSSGLAANTDTQYF
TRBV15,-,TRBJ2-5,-,TGTGCCACCAGCAGAGATATCGGGTGGGAGACCCAGTACTTC,CATSRDIGWETQYF
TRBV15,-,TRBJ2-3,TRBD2,TGTGCCACCAGCGGAACTAGCGGGGGGGCGGGAGATACGCAGTATTTT,CATSGTSGGAGDTQYF
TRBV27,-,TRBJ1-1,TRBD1,TGTGCCAGCAGTTTATGGGGCGGGACAGAAAACACTGAAGCTTTCTTT,CASSLWGGTENTEAFF
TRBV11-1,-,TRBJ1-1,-,TGTGCCAGCAGCTTGGGGGGGAACACTGAAGCTTTCTTT,CASSLGGNTEAFF
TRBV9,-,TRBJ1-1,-,TGTGCCAGCAGCCCAGAGGGGGGGATGAACACTGAAGCTTTCTTT,CASSPEGGMNTEAFF
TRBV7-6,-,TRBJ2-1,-,TGTGCCAGCAGCGCTGACGGAGGCGGACCCTACAATGAGCAGTTCTTC,CASSADGGGPYNEQFF
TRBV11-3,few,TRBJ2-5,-,TGTGCCAGCAGCTTAGTGTCTAGCGACCAAGAGACCCAGTACTTC,CASSLVSSDQETQYF
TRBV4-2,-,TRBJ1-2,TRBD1,TGTGCCAGCAGCCAGGCATCCGGGACAGAATACTATGGCTACACCTTC,CASSQASGTEYYGYTF
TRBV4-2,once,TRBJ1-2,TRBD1,TGTGCCAGCAGCCAAGCAGGGGGCTTTACCTTC,CASSQAGGFTF
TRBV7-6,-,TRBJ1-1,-,TGTGCCAGCAGTGACTGGTCGACTGAAGCTTTCTTT,CASSDWSTEAFF
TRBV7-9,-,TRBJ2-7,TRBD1,TGTGCCAGCAGCCTAGACAGGGGGGACTACGAGCAGTACTTC,CASSLDRGDYEQYF
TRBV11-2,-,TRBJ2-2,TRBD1,TGTGCCAGCAGCTTAGTATTCGGGACAGACAACACCGGGGAGCTGTTTTTT,CASSLVFGTDNTGELFF
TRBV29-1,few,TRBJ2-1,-,TGCAGCGCCCCGAGAGGTACGGATTACAATGAGCAGTTCTTC,CSAPRGTDYNEQFF
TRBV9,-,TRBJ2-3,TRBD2,TGTGCCAGCAGCATCAGGGAGGGTTCCACAGATACGCAGTATTTT,CASSIREGSTDTQYF
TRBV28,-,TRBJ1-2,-,TGTGCCAGCAGTCCGCACCCGACAGCCTATGGCTACACCTTC,CASSPHPTAYGYTF
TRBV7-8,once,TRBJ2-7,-,TGTGCCAGCAGCTTAGGTAGCCACCGAATCGGCGAGCAGTACTTC,CASSLGSHRIGEQYF
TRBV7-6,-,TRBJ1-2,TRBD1,TGTGCCAGCAGCTTAGGGCCCCCCGGGACAGGGGGTGGCTACACCTTC,CASSLGPPGTGGGYTF
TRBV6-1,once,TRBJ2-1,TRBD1,TGTGCCAGCAGTGCCGGACAGGGTTCGCCTTACAATGAGCAGTTCTTC,CASSAGQGSPYNEQFF
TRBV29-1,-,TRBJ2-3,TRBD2,TGCAGCGTTGAAGTGGGACTAGCGGGGGCCGGTACGCAGTATTTT,CSVEVGLAGAGTQYF
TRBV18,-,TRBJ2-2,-,TGTGCCAGCTCACCGGGGCAACAGGACACCGGGGAGCTGTTTTTT,CASSPGQQDTGELFF
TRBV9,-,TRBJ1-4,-,TGTGCCAGCAGCGCGGGCAGGGGAGCTAATGAAAAACTGTTTTTT,CASSAGRGANEKLFF
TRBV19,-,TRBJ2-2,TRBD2,TGTGCCAGTAGTGTCCGGGGGGTTGCCTACGGGGAGCTGTTTTTT,CASSVRGVAYGELFF
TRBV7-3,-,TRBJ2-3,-,TGTGCCAGCAGCCCAGACGGGGGCACAGATACGCAGTATTTT,CASSPDGGTDTQYF
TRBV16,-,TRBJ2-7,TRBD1,TGTGCCAGCAGCCACCCGACAGGGGGCGAGCAGTACTTC,CASSHPTGGEQYF
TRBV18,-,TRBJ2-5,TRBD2,TGTGCCAGCTCACCATTGTTAGCGGGGGGGCAAGAGACCCAGTACTTC,CASSPLLAGGQETQYF
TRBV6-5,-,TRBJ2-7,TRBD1,TGTGCCAGCAGTCGCCCCTCCGGGACAGGGGTCGAGCAGTACTTC,CASSRPSGTGVEQYF
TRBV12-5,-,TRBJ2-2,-,TGTGCTAGTGGTTTGGTACTGTCGGAGGATTGGGATGCCGGGGAGCTGTTTTTT,CASGLVLSEDWDAGELFF
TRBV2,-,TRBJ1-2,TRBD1,TGTGCCAGGGGGGTGGCAGGACAGGGTTTTTCTGGCTACACCTTC,CARGVAGQGFSGYTF
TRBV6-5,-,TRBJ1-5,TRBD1,TGTGCCAGCAGCTTCGGACAGGGGGCTGGACAGCCCCAGCATTTT,CASSFGQGAGQPQHF
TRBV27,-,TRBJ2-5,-,TGTGCCAGCAAATCGGCTAGGTACCAAGAGACCCAGTACTTC,CASKSARYQETQYF
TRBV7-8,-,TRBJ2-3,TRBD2,TGTGCCAGCAGCTCCTGGACTAGCGGGGGCACAGATACGCAGTATTTT,CASSSWTSGGTDTQYF
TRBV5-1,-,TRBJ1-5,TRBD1,TGCGCCAGCCGACAGGGTTGGGACAATCAGCCCCAGCATTTT,CASRQGWDNQPQHF
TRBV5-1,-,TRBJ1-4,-,TGCGCCAGCAAGGAACAGACAACTAATGAAAAACTGTTTTTT,CASKEQTTNEKLFF
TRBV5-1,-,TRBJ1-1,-,TGCGCCAGCAAAGAGGGAACCATGAACACTGAAGCTTTCTTT,CASKEGTMNTEAFF
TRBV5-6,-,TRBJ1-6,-,TGTGCCAGCAGCTTGGCCGGGCAGGGCCGTAATTCACCCCTCCACTTT,CASSLAGQGRNSPLHF
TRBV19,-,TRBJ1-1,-,TGTGCCAGTAGTTCCATCGGTCGGACTGAAGCTTTCTTT,CASSSIGRTEAFF
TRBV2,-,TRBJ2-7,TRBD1,TGTGCCAGCAGGCGAATAGGGACAGGGATTGGGGAGCAGTACTTC,CASRRIGTGIGEQYF
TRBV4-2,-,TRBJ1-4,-,TGTGCCAGCAGCCAAGGCTTTAAACAGGGTAGTGGTCGGGAAAAACTGTTTTTT,CASSQGFKQGSGREKLFF
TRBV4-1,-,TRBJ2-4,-,TGCGCCAGCAGCCTCCTCGGGTTAACCAAAAACATTCAGTACTTC,CASSLLGLTKNIQYF
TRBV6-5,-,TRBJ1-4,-,TGTGCCAGCAGTGCTCAGGGTAGTGAAAAACTGTTTTTT,CASSAQGSEKLFF
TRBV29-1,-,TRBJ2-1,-,TGCAGCGTTGCGGGTGCGGTCCTACGTTATGAGCAGTTCTTC,CSVAGAVLRYEQFF
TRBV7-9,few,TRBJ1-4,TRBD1,TGTGCCAGCAGCGCGACCGGGACAGAATTTGGAAAACTGTTTTTT,CASSATGTEFGKLFF
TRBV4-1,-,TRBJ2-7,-,TGCGCCAGCAGCCAAGATATGGCGGGTTCCGAGCAGTACTTC,CASSQDMAGSEQYF
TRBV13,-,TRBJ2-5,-,TGTGCCAGCAGCTCAATTATTACCGGGTTACAAGAGACCCAGTACTTC,CASSSIITGLQETQYF
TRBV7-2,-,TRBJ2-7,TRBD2,TGTGCCAGCAGCTTAGAGACTAGCGGCTCCTACGAGCAGTACTTC,CASSLETSGSYEQYF
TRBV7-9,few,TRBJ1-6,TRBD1,TGTGCCAGCAGCCCCGACAGGGGGCTCTCACCCCTCCACTTT,CASSPDRGLSPLHF